The sample holds a few counts of the clone carrying this TCR beta chain. Its antigen is still unknown. The repertoire was sequenced with immunoSEQ multiplex PCR; TCRdb's copy has only in-frame clones and lacks some. The data hold fewer than 200,000 clones, with 70% to 85% observed a single time. PBMCs were cryopreserved, and 2 to 2.5 micrograms of genomic DNA from them went into TCR beta libraries. This CDR3 has 15 amino acids. Trimming cost V 3 bases and J 5 bases, with 16 bases left between them. Germline assignment: CDR1 MNHNS and CDR2 SASEGT. The data were taken from a study of cytotoxic CD8 clonotypes in ibrutinib-treated CLL. Study as a whole: After treatment lasting a median roughly 12 months, range 6 to 36, response samples were collected. Mean productive templates were about 260,000; mean productive rearrangements were around 93,000. General observations from the study: Treatment saw public clonotypes, which were uncommon, either contract or stay stable.

Sequencing used PBMCs, obtained after 24 months of ibrutinib treatment. The source is a human donor with chronic lymphocytic leukemia. The chain carries TRBV6-1 and TRBJ1-2; a possible D gene is TRBD1 (6 bases). Here the CDR3 reads CASSDFAGVGYGYTF. Here the CDR3 DNA reads TGTGCCAGCAGTGACTTCGCAGGGGTCGGTTATGGCTACACCTTC.